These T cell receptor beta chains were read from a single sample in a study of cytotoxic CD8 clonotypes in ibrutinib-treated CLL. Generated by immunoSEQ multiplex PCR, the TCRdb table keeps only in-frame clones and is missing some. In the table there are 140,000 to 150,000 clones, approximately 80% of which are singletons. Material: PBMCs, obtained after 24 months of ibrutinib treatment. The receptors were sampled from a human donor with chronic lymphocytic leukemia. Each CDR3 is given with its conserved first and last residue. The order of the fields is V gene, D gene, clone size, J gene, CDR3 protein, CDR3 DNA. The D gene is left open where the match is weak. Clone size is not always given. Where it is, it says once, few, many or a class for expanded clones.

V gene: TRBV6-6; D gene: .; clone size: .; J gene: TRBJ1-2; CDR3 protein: CASSSSGEGYGYTF; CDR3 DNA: TGTGCCAGCAGTTCCTCAGGGGAAGGCTATGGCTACACCTTC
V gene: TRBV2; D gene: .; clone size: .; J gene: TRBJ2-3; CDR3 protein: CASSPGLGGSDTQYF; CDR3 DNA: TGTGCCAGCAGTCCCGGACTCGGAGGGTCAGATACGCAGTATTTT
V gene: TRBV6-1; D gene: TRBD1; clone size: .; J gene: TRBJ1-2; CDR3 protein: CASTKAGTGNYGYTF; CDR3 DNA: TGTGCCAGCACAAAAGCCGGGACAGGGAACTATGGCTACACCTTC
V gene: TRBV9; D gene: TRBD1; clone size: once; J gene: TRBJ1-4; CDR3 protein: CASSVGQGGEKLFF; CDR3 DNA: TGTGCCAGCAGCGTGGGACAGGGAGGTGAAAAACTGTTTTTT
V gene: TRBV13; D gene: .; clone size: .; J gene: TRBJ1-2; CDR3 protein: CASSLGGVTNYGYTF; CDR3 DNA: TGTGCCAGCAGCTTAGGGGGGGTTACAAACTATGGCTACACCTTC
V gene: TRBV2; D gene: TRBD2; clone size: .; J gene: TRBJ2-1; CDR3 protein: CASSEGLAGGEQFF; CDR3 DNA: TGTGCCAGCAGTGAGGGACTAGCGGGAGGGGAGCAGTTCTTC
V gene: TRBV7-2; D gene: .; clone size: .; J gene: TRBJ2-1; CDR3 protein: CASSPGLGVGTYNEQFF; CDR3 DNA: TGTGCCAGCAGCCCCGGACTGGGGGTCGGGACCTACAATGAGCAGTTCTTC
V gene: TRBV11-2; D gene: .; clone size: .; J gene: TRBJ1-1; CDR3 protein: CASTVRRGAFAFF; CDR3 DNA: TGTGCCAGCACCGTGAGACGGGGCGCCTTTGCTTTCTTT
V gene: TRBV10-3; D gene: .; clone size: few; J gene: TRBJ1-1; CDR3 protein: CAAWDFNTEAFF; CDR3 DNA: TGTGCCGCCTGGGATTTCAACACTGAAGCTTTCTTT
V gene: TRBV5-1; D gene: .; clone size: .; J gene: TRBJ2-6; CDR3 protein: CASSLGGAGANVLTF; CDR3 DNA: TGCGCCAGCAGCTTGGGAGGGGCTGGGGCCAACGTCCTGACTTTC
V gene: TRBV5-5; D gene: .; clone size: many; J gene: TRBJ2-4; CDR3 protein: CASRIWDLKNIQYF; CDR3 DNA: TGTGCCAGCAGAATTTGGGATTTGAAAAACATTCAGTACTTC
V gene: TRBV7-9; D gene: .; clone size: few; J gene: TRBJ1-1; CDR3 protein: CASSGQEAFF; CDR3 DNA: TGTGCCAGCAGCGGGCAGGAAGCTTTCTTT
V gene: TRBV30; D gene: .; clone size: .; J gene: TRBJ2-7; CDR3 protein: CAWTPGQGYEQYF; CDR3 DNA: TGTGCCTGGACCCCCGGGCAGGGCTACGAGCAGTACTTC
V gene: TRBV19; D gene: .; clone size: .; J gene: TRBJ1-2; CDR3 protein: CASSPPGGQGTF; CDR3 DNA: TGTGCCAGTAGCCCCCCGGGGGGGCAAGGCACCTTC
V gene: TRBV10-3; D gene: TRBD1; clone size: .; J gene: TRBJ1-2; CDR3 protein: CAISESGTGLYGYTF; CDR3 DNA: TGTGCCATCAGTGAATCCGGGACAGGGTTGTATGGCTACACCTTC
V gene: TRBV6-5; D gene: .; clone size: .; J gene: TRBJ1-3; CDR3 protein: CATRDLGNTIYF; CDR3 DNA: TGTGCCACCCGGGACCTTGGAAACACCATATATTTT
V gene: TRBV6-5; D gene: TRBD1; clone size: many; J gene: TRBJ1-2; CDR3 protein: CASSYTGDYGYTF; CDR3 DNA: TGTGCCAGCAGTTACACAGGGGACTATGGCTACACCTTC
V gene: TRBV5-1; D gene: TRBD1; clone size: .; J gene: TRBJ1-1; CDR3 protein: CASSPVAGQGSTEAFF; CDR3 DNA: TGCGCCAGCAGCCCGGTGGCGGGACAGGGAAGCACTGAAGCTTTCTTT
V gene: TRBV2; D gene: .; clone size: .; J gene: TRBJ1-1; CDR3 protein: CASSVGGTWNTEAFF; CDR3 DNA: TGTGCCAGCAGTGTGGGAGGGACTTGGAACACTGAAGCTTTCTTT
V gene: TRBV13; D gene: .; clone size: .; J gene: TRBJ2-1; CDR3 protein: CASSPQGWGEQFF; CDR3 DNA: TGTGCCAGCAGCCCCCAGGGCTGGGGTGAGCAGTTCTTC
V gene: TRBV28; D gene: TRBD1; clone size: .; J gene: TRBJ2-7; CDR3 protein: CASSTGAPYEQYF; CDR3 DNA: TGTGCCAGCAGCACAGGGGCCCCCTACGAGCAGTACTTC
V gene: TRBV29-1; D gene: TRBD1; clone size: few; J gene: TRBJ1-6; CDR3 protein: CSVEGGQGALHF; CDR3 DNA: TGCAGCGTTGAAGGGGGGCAGGGGGCCCTCCACTTT
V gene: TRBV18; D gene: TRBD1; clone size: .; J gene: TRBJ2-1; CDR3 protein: CASSLGTGGLNEQFF; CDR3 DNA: TGTGCCAGCTCACTAGGGACAGGGGGACTGAATGAGCAGTTCTTC
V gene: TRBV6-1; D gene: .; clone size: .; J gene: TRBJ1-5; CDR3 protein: CASSEAWVGRDQPQHF; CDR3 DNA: TGTGCCAGCAGTGAAGCATGGGTAGGGAGGGATCAGCCCCAGCATTTT
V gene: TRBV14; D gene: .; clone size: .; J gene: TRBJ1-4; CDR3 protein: CASSQGFAGEKLFF; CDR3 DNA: TGTGCCAGCAGCCAAGGTTTCGCAGGGGAAAAACTGTTTTTT
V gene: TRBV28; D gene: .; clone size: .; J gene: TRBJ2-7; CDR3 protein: CASSPPGPLYEQYF; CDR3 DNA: TGTGCCAGCAGCCCACCGGGCCCCCTTTACGAGCAGTACTTC
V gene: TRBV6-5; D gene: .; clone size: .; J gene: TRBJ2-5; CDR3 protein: CASSYTRGRETQYF; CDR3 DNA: TGTGCCAGCAGTTACACCCGGGGAAGGGAGACCCAGTACTTC
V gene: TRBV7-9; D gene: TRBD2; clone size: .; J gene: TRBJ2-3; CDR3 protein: CASSLGEAGHTDTQYF; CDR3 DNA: TGTGCCAGCAGCTTGGGGGAAGCGGGGCACACAGATACGCAGTATTTT
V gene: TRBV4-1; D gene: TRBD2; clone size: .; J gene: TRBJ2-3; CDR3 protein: CASSQGRETDTQYF; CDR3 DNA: TGCGCCAGCAGCCAAGGGCGGGAGACAGATACGCAGTATTTT
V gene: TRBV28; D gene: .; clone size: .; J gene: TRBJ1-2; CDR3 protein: CASSLLQYGYTF; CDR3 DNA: TGTGCCAGCAGTTTATTACAGTATGGCTACACCTTC
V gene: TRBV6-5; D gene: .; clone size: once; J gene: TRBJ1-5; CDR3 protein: CASSYQGGDQPQHF; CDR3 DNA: TGTGCCAGCAGTTACCAGGGAGGCGATCAGCCCCAGCATTTT
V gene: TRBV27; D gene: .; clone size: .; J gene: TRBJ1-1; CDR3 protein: CASSLGPEGNTEAFF; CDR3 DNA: TGTGCCAGCAGTTTAGGGCCAGAAGGGAACACTGAAGCTTTCTTT
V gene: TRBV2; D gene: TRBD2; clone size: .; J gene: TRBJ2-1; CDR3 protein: CASSPTSGRGDEQFF; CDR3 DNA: TGTGCCAGCAGTCCGACTAGCGGGAGGGGCGATGAGCAGTTCTTC
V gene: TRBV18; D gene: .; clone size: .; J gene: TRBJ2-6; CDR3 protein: CASSPRTAGSGANVLTF; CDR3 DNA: TGTGCCAGCTCACCACGGACAGCCGGGTCTGGGGCCAACGTCCTGACTTTC
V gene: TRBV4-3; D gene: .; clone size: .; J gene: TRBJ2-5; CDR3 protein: CASSQDGTGATQYF; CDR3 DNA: TGCGCCAGCAGCCAAGATGGGACGGGGGCCACCCAGTACTTC
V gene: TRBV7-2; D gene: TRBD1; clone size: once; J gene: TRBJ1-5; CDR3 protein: CASGQGTNQPQHF; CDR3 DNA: TGTGCCAGCGGACAGGGCACCAATCAGCCCCAGCATTTT
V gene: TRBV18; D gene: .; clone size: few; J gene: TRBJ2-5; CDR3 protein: CASSETGLPWETQYF; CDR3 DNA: TGTGCCAGCTCAGAAACCGGACTCCCATGGGAGACCCAGTACTTC
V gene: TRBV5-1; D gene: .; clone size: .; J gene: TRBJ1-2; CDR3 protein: CASSRDFRGGYTF; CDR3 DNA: TGCGCCAGCAGCCGGGACTTTCGAGGGGGCTACACCTTC
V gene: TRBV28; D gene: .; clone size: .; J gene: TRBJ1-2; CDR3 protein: CASRNPWGGSGGYTF; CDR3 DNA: TGTGCCAGCAGGAACCCGTGGGGCGGGTCTGGTGGCTACACCTTC
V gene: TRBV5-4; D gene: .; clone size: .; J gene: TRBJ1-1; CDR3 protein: CASSLEGVTEAFF; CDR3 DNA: TGTGCCAGCAGCTTGGAGGGGGTGACTGAAGCTTTCTTT
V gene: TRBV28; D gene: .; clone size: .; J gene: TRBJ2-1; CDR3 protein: CASRGAGSYNEQFF; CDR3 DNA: TGTGCCAGCAGAGGGGCTGGCTCCTACAATGAGCAGTTCTTC
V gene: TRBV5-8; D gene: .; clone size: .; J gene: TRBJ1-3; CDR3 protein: CASSRGQLSGNTIYF; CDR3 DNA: TGTGCCAGCAGCCGCGGACAGCTCTCTGGAAACACCATATATTTT
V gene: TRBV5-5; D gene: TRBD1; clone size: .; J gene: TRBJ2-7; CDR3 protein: CASRRQGHGEQYF; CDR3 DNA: TGTGCCAGCAGACGACAGGGGCATGGGGAGCAGTACTTC
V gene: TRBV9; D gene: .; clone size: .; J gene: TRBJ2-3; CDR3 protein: CASSLVGTPGADTQYF; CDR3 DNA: TGTGCCAGCAGCTTAGTCGGGACGCCCGGGGCAGATACGCAGTATTTT
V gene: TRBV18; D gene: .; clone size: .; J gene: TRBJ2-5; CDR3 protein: CASSQYQETQYF; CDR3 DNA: TGTGCCAGCTCCCAGTACCAAGAGACCCAGTACTTC
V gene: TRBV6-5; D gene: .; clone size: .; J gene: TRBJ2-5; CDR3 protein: CASSAGETQYF; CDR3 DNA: TGTGCCAGCAGCGCCGGTGAGACCCAGTACTTC
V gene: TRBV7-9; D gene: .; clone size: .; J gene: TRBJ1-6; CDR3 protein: CASSPGQTHNSPLHF; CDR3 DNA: TGTGCCAGCAGCCCCGGACAGACCCATAATTCACCCCTCCACTTT
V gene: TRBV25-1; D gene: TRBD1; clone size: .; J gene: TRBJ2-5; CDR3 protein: CASRTGAGETQYF; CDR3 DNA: TGTGCCAGCAGAACAGGGGCTGGGGAGACCCAGTACTTC
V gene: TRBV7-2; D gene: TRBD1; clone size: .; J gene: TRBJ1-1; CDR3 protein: CASSLWGTGNTEAFF; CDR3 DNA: TGTGCCAGCAGCTTATGGGGGACAGGCAACACTGAAGCTTTCTTT
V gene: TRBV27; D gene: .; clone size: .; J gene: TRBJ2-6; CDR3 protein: CASSFRAGANVLTF; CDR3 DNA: TGTGCCAGCAGTTTCAGGGCTGGGGCCAACGTCCTGACTTTC
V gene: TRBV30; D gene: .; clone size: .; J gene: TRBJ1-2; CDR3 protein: CAWSVDLNYGYTF; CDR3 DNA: TGTGCCTGGAGTGTAGACCTTAACTATGGCTACACCTTC
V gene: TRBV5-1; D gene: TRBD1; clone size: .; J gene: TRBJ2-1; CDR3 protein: CASSSSRQGQKQFF; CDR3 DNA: TGCGCCAGCAGCTCCAGTAGACAGGGACAGAAGCAGTTCTTC
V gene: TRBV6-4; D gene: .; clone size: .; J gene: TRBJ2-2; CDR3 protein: CASSPQSVRGELFF; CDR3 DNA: TGTGCCAGCAGTCCTCAATCCGTGAGGGGGGAGCTGTTTTTT